What follows are 27 T cell receptor beta chains derived from one specimen sequenced in a study of beta chain features in type 1 diabetes. The isolated RNA, all of it, was reverse transcribed, so expressed TCRB transcripts were what got sequenced. The table came from immunoSEQ multiplex PCR; TCRdb's copy has only in-frame clones and leaves some out. The repertoire holds around 500,000 clones, with approximately 30% as singletons. The sequenced sample consisted of naive CD4+ T cells from blood. These receptors were taken from a man aged 18-30 years in good health.

V and J are TRBV6-1 and TRBJ2-3, with D tentatively TRBD1 (5 bases). The V end was cut by 6 bases, the J end by 0 bases, with 10 bases between. Germline assignment: CDR1 MNHNS and CDR2 SASEGT. The CDR3 is made up of 14 amino acids. CDR3 loop: CASRAQESTDTQYF. Written as DNA, the CDR3 is TGTGCCAGCAGGGCACAGGAGAGCACAGATACGCAGTATTTT.

The J gene is TRBJ2-1, the V gene TRBV30; D gene unclear. The CDR3 is 14 amino acids. Germline V gene sequence: CDR1 GTSNPN, CDR2 SVGIG (reference sequence). V was shortened by 4 bases and J by 0 bases, with 10 bases between the two germline ends. The CDR3 DNA sequence: TGTGCCTGGAAAGTATGGGCCTCCTACAATGAGCAGTTCTTC. Protein sequence: CAWKVWASYNEQFF.

There are a few counts of this clone. The chain recombines TRBV23-1 with TRBJ1-2; D unresolved. TRBV23-1 falls under the ORF class, with uncertain function. The CDR3 loop spans 14 amino acids. V was trimmed by 0 bases and J by 4 bases, leaving 9 bases between them. The CDR3 bases are TGCGCCAGCAGTCAATCAGGACGGACCTATGGCTACACCTTC. This codes for CASSQSGRTYGYTF.

This CDR3 is CAISEGAGASKETQYF. DNA for the CDR3: TGTGCCATCAGTGAAGGGGCAGGGGCCTCAAAAGAGACCCAGTACTTC. This sequence joins TRBV10-3 and TRBJ2-5; possibly TRBD1 for D (6 bases). V was trimmed by 3 bases and J by 3 bases, leaving 17 bases between them. CDR1 ENHRY and CDR2 SYGVKD come from the germline V gene. This CDR3 contains 16 residues.

Concerning this clone: This same CDR3 is encoded by further DNA sequences in the sample. The chain is built from TRBV30 and TRBJ1-5; no reliable D call. From germline, CDR1 is GTSNPN and CDR2 SVGIG (reference sequence). CDR3 length equals 13 residues. V lost 2 bases and J lost 0, with 5 bases in between. The chain's CDR3 is CAWSSGSNQPQHF. The DNA of the CDR3 is TGTGCCTGGAGTAGCGGTAGCAATCAGCCCCAGCATTTT.

The rearrangement links TRBV28 to TRBJ2-3; TRBD2 agrees at 8 bases. CDR1 is MDHEN, CDR2 SYDVKM, per germline. The CDR3 is 15 residues long. Trimming took 6 bases from V and 3 from J; bases not matched to a gene: 8. CDR3 in DNA: TGTGCCAGCAGCCCCACTGGGACTAGGACAGATACGCAGTATTTT. Protein: CASSPTGTRTDTQYF.

V gene TRBV2 combines with J gene TRBJ2-1; D is unclear. CDR1 SNHLY and CDR2 FYNNEI come from the germline V gene. Trimming removed 4 bases from V and 0 bases from J, with 10 bases in between. The CDR3 loop spans 15 amino acids. CDR3 amino acids: CASSGFASSYNEQFF. CDR3 DNA sequence: TGTGCCAGCAGTGGGTTCGCATCCTCCTACAATGAGCAGTTCTTC.

The chain couples TRBV6-1 to TRBJ2-3; D is unresolved. Trimming took off 7 bases at V and 6 bases at J, with 14 bases between the two ends. CDR1 and CDR2 (germline): MNHNS, SASEGT. The CDR3 totals 13 residues. The CDR3 bases are TGTGCCAGCACCCGGAGTCGGTCGGATACGCAGTATTTT. Amino acids: CASTRSRSDTQYF.

This chain connects TRBV9 to TRBJ2-3; 15 bases align to TRBD2. From germline, CDR1 is SGDLS and CDR2 YYNGEE. The CDR3 contains 16 residues. J was trimmed by 5 bases and V by 1 base; bases with no gene match: 2. DNA for the CDR3: TGTGCCAGCAGCGTAAAGGGACTAGCGGGAGGAGATACGCAGTATTTT. Translation: CASSVKGLAGGDTQYF. The whole variable domain, remainder taken from reference TRBV9 and TRBJ2-3, is DSGVTQTPKHLITATGQRVTLRCSPRSGDLSVYWYQQSLDQGLQFLIQYYNGEERAKGNILERFSAQQFPDLHSELNLSSLELGDSALYFCASSVKGLAGGDTQYFGPGTRLTVL.

The V and J genes are TRBV29-1 and TRBJ1-1; no clear D. CDR3 length: 12 amino acids. Trimming left V 5 bases short and J 0 bases short, with 7 bases between. In germline, CDR1 is SQVTM, CDR2 ANQGSEA. CDR3 in DNA: TGCAGCGTTAGGATTATGAACACTGAAGCTTTCTTT. It codes for CSVRIMNTEAFF.

The V gene is TRBV18, the J gene TRBJ2-5, with D unclear. From germline, CDR1 is KGHSH and CDR2 LQKENI. The CDR3 contains 18 residues. Trimming took 3 bases from V and 1 from J, leaving 21 bases between them. Here the CDR3 reads CASSPMLVGQAIQETQYF. The CDR3 DNA sequence: TGTGCCAGCTCACCTATGTTGGTGGGTCAGGCGATCCAAGAGACCCAGTACTTC.

The J gene is TRBJ2-5, the V gene TRBV11-2; 7 nucleotides align to TRBD2. Losses at the gene ends were 4 bases for V and 5 bases for J; bases not matched to a gene: 10. Germline values: CDR1 SGHAT, CDR2 FQNNGV. The CDR3 length is 15 residues. The CDR3 loop reads CASSSLGGRQETQYF. The CDR3 DNA follows: TGTGCCAGCAGCTCCCTCGGGGGGAGGCAGGAGACCCAGTACTTC.

CDR3 loop: CASSYSSIAKNIQYF. CDR3 bases: TGTGCCAGCAGTTACAGCTCGATAGCCAAAAACATTCAGTACTTC. This chain connects TRBV6-5 to TRBJ2-4; no firm D call. Trimming removed 2 bases at V and 0 bases at J, with 8 bases between. This CDR3 is built from 15 residues. In germline, CDR1 is MNHEY, CDR2 SVGAGI.

In DNA, the CDR3 is TGTGCCAGCAGTTTATCGGACACCGGGGAGCTGTTTTTT. It yields the protein CASSLSDTGELFF. V and J are TRBV28 and TRBJ2-2, with D unresolved. In germline, CDR1 is MDHEN, CDR2 SYDVKM. Trimming took 1 base from V and 3 from J, leaving 3 bases between them. This CDR3 comprises 13 residues. The whole variable domain, remainder taken from reference TRBV28 and TRBJ2-2, is DVKVTQSSRYLVKRTGEKVFLECVQDMDHENMFWYRQDPGLGLRLIYFSYDVKMKEKGDIPEGYSVSREKKERFSLILESASTNQTSMYLCASSLSDTGELFFGEGSRLTVL.

The chain carries TRBV27 and TRBJ1-2, with D uncertain. Between the trimmed V and J ends, which lost 5 bases and 0 bases, there was a span of 7 bases. This CDR3 spans 13 amino acids. Looked up from germline, CDR1 is MNHEY and CDR2 is SMNVEV (reference sequence). The CDR3 loop reads CASSPQSNYGYTF. CDR3 in DNA: TGTGCCAGCAGTCCCCAATCTAACTATGGCTACACCTTC.

This clone was observed a few times. The chain couples TRBV18 to TRBJ2-7; D perhaps matches TRBD1 (6 bases). CDR1 is KGHSH and CDR2 is LQKENI in the germline V gene. The CDR3 loop spans 15 amino acids. V shed 3 bases and J shed 5 bases, with 17 bases lying between them. The CDR3 is CASSPGVGATHEQYF. CDR3 bases: TGTGCCAGCTCACCTGGTGTGGGGGCGACCCACGAGCAGTACTTC.

Regarding this clone: Other nucleotide sequences from this sample produce the same CDR3. The genes are TRBV29-1 and TRBJ1-1; TRBD1 agrees at 9 bases. The trim removed 6 bases at V and 1 base at J, leaving 3 bases unmatched. The CDR3 consists of 13 residues. The germline CDR1 and CDR2 sequences are SQVTM and ANQGSEA. The CDR3 loop reads CSVKTGGNTEAFF. The CDR3, as DNA: TGCAGCGTGAAGACAGGGGGGAACACTGAAGCTTTCTTT.

This chain connects TRBV30 to TRBJ2-7; weak D call: TRBD2 (5 bases). Gene TRBJ2-1 matches the end of the DNA better, so the J call may be wrong. In germline, CDR1 is GTSNPN, CDR2 SVGIG (reference sequence). This CDR3 is 15 amino acids long. CDR3 DNA sequence: TGTGCCTGGAGACCCAGCGGCAGAGTGAAGAATGAGCAGTTCTTC. Amino acid sequence: CAWRPSGRVKNEQFF.

This clone was counted a few times. V gene TRBV4-2 combines with J gene TRBJ2-2; D unclear. The CDR3 has 13 residues. Trimming cost V 4 bases and J 6 bases, with 9 bases left between them. Germline V gene sequence: CDR1 LGHNA, CDR2 YNFKEQ. The CDR3 loop is CASSLPVAGELFF. CDR3 in DNA: TGTGCCAGCAGCCTCCCGGTTGCCGGGGAGCTGTTTTTT.

The rearrangement links TRBV7-9 to TRBJ2-1; 11 nucleotides match TRBD2. CDR3 size: 16 residues. The germline V gene encodes CDR1 SEHNR and CDR2 FQNEAQ (reference sequence). Unmatched junction bases numbered 6, after V lost 2 bases and J lost 6 bases. The chain's CDR3 is CASSLTLAGASNEQFF. The CDR3 nucleotides read TGTGCCAGCAGCTTAACACTAGCGGGGGCGAGCAATGAGCAGTTCTTC.

This clone showed up just a few times. J is TRBJ1-2 and V is TRBV10-3, with D possibly being TRBD1 (5 bases). Trimming removed 0 bases from V and 5 bases from J, with 13 bases in between. The CDR3 consists of 15 residues. Germline loops: CDR1 ENHRY, CDR2 SYGVKD. CDR3 amino acids: CAISESGVGGYGYTF. The DNA for the CDR3 is TGTGCCATCAGTGAGTCGGGGGTCGGAGGTTATGGCTACACCTTC.

This clone came up a few times. V is TRBV7-9 and J is TRBJ1-2, with D possibly being TRBD1 (5 bases). This CDR3 comprises 13 residues. Germline V gene lookup returns CDR1 SEHNR and CDR2 FQNEAQ (reference sequence). Trimming pared 0 bases from V and 6 bases from J, leaving 8 bases between. Here the CDR3 DNA reads TGTGCCAGCAGCTTAGCGCAGGGCGATGGCTACACCTTC. It codes for CASSLAQGDGYTF.

The rearrangement uses TRBV30 and TRBJ2-7, with 8 bases fitting TRBD2. The V and J ends lost 2 bases and 7 bases, in that order; junction bases with no gene match: 7. The CDR3 spans 13 residues. The germline gives CDR1 GTSNPN, CDR2 SVGIG (reference sequence). The CDR3 sequence: CAWSRREASEQYF. CDR3 sequence (DNA): TGTGCCTGGAGTCGGCGGGAGGCATCTGAGCAGTACTTC.

This chain connects TRBV28 to TRBJ1-1, with D hard to call. V was trimmed by 4 bases and J by 7 bases, leaving 10 bases between them. Germline loops: CDR1 MDHEN, CDR2 SYDVKM. The CDR3 sequence is 12 residues long. The CDR3, as DNA: TGTGCCAGCAGTTCAAGAACCAATGAAGCTTTCTTT. This codes for CASSSRTNEAFF.

This clone was seen only a few times. The V and J genes are TRBV18 and TRBJ2-3; D might be TRBD2 (6 bases). Germline V gene lookup returns CDR1 KGHSH and CDR2 LQKENI. V was clipped by 3 bases and J by 8 bases, with 6 bases between them. This CDR3 region has 11 residues. The CDR3 DNA is TGTGCCAGCTCACCGGAGGGTACGCAGTATTTT. Protein product: CASSPEGTQYF.

A remark on this clone: This sample also contains other DNA sequences that code for the same CDR3. The chain carries TRBV28 and TRBJ2-3; D gene uncertain. V was pared by 3 bases and J by 0 bases, with 1 base between. From germline, CDR1 is MDHEN and CDR2 SYDVKM. The CDR3 has 12 amino acids. CDR3 coding DNA: TGTGCCAGCAGTTTGAGCACAGATACGCAGTATTTT. Amino acid sequence: CASSLSTDTQYF.

The V call is TRBV9, the J call TRBJ1-2, with 7 bases matching TRBD1. The CDR3 has 14 residues. Trimming took 3 bases from V and 2 from J; bases not matched to a gene: 4. Germline V gene data show CDR1 as SGDLS and CDR2 as YYNGEE. Here the CDR3 reads CASSAHRGNYGYTF. CDR3 nucleotide sequence: TGTGCCAGCAGCGCACACAGGGGCAACTATGGCTACACCTTC.